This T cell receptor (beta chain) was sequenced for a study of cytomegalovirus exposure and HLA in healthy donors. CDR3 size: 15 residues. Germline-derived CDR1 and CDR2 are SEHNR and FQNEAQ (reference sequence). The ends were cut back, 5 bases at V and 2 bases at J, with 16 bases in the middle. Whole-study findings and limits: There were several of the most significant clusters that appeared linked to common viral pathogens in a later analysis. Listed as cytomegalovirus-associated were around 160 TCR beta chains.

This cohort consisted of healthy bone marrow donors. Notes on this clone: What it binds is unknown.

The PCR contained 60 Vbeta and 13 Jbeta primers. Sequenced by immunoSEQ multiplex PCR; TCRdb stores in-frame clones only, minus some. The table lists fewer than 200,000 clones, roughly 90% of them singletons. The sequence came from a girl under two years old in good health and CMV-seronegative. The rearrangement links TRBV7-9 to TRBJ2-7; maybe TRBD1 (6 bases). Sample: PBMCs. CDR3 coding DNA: TGTGCCAGCAGCCCACATCCAGCAGGGGCCTACGAGCAGTACTTC. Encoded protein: CASSPHPAGAYEQYF.